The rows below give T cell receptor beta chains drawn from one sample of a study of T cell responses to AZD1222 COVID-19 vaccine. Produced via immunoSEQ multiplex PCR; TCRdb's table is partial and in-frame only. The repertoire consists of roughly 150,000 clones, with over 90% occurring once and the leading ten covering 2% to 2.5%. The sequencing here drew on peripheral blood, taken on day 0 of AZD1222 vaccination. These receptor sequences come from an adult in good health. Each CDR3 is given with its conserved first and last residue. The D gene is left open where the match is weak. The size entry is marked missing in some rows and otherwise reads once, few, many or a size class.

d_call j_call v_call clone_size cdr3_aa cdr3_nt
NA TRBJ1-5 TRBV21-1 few CASSKYRGTKSLKPQHF TGTGCCAGCAGCAAATACAGGGGAACTAAGAGTTTAAAGCCCCAGCATTTT
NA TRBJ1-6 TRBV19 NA CASSKDRVANSPLHF TGTGCCAGTAGTAAGGACCGAGTGGCTAATTCACCCCTCCACTTT
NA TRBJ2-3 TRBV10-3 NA CAIRNREPLSTDTQYF TGTGCCATCAGAAACAGGGAACCCCTAAGCACAGATACGCAGTATTTT
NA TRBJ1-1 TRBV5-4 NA CASSPSPAVLNTEAFF TGTGCCAGCAGCCCCTCCCCCGCGGTCCTGAACACTGAAGCTTTCTTT
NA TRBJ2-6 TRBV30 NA CAWDPRGANVLTF TGTGCCTGGGACCCTAGGGGGGCCAACGTCCTGACTTTC
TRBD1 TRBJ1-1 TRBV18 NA CASSTYRGGGTEAFF TGTGCCAGCTCAACCTACAGGGGGGGAGGTACTGAAGCTTTCTTT
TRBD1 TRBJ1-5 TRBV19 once CASPPGQGIWEHF TGTGCCAGCCCCCCGGGACAGGGTATCTGGGAGCATTTT
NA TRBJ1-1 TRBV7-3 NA CASSLNSGVTEAFF TGTGCCAGCAGCTTAAATAGCGGGGTCACTGAAGCTTTCTTT
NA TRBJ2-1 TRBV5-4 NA CASSYPTQGFGYNEQFF TGTGCCAGCAGCTATCCAACCCAGGGATTCGGGTACAATGAGCAGTTCTTC
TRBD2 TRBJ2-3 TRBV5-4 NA CASSPPPLRETDTQYF TGTGCCAGCAGCCCCCCCCCGTTGCGGGAGACAGATACGCAGTATTTT
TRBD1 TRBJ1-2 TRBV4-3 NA CASSPTGNYGYTF TGCGCCAGCAGTCCGACAGGGAACTATGGCTACACCTTC
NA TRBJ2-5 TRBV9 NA CASSVAGETQYF TGTGCCAGCAGCGTGGCAGGGGAGACCCAGTACTTC
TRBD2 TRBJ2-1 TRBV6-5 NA CASTKTSGGENEQFF TGTGCCAGCACCAAGACTAGCGGGGGGGAGAATGAGCAGTTCTTC
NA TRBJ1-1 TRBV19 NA CASSTGVDTEAFF TGTGCCAGTAGTACAGGGGTAGACACTGAAGCTTTCTTT
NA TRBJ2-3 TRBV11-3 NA CASSLGKGGGTDTQYF TGTGCCAGCAGCCTAGGGAAGGGCGGGGGCACAGATACGCAGTATTTT
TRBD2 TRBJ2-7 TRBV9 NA CASSMGLAGGNFHEQYF TGTGCCAGCAGCATGGGACTAGCGGGAGGAAATTTCCACGAGCAGTACTTC
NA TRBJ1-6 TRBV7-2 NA CASSSGGQDNSPLHF TGTGCCAGCAGCTCGGGGGGTCAGGATAATTCACCCCTCCACTTT
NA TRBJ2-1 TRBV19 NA CASSTSTDNEQFF TGTGCCAGTAGTACCTCCACGGACAATGAGCAGTTCTTC
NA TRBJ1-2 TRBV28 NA CASTTKSNYGYTF TGTGCCAGCACCACGAAATCTAACTATGGCTACACCTTC
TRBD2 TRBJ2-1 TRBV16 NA CASSQPGLAGVSEQFF TGTGCCAGCAGCCAGCCGGGACTAGCGGGGGTCAGTGAGCAGTTCTTC
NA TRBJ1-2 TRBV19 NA CASRRSQGNYGYTF TGTGCCAGTAGAAGATCCCAGGGGAACTATGGCTACACCTTC
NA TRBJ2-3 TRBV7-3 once CASSPTSSYTDTQYF TGTGCCAGCAGCCCCACCAGTTCATACACAGATACGCAGTATTTT
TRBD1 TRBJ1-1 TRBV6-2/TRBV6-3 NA CASSYRGLFNTEAFF TGTGCCAGCAGTTACAGGGGGCTCTTTAACACTGAAGCTTTCTTT
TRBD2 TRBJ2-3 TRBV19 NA CASSVYGTILSTDTQYF TGTGCCAGTAGCGTCTACGGGACTATTTTATCCACAGATACGCAGTATTTT
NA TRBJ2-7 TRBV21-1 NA CASSIGLLGSSYEQYF TGTGCCAGCAGCATCGGTTTGTTGGGGAGCTCCTACGAGCAGTACTTC
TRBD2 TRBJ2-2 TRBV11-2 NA CASSFRLANTGELFF TGTGCCAGCAGCTTCCGACTAGCCAACACCGGGGAGCTGTTTTTT
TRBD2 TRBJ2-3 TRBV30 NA CACSGTSLADTQYF TGTGCCTGCTCCGGGACTAGCTTAGCAGATACGCAGTATTTT
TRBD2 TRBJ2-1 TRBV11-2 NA CASSLEASGSGEQFF TGTGCCAGCAGCCTAGAAGCAAGCGGGAGTGGTGAGCAGTTCTTC
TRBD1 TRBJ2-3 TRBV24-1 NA CATSPRDRGRDTQYF TGTGCCACAAGTCCTCGGGACAGGGGGCGAGATACGCAGTATTTT
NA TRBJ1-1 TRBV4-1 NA CASSQEVRVNTEAFF TGCGCCAGCAGCCAAGAGGTACGGGTGAACACTGAAGCTTTCTTT
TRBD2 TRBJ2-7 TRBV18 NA CASSPLAGVSEQYF TGTGCCAGCTCACCCCTAGCGGGAGTCAGCGAGCAGTACTTC
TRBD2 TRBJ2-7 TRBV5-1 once CASSPTVGRALDEQYF TGCGCCAGCAGCCCTACCGTCGGGAGGGCCCTCGACGAGCAGTACTTC
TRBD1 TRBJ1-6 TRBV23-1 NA CASSQLRVTGGTSPLHF TGCGCCAGCAGTCAATTAAGGGTGACAGGGGGAACCTCACCCCTCCACTTT
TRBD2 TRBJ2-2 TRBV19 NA CASSLTSGSLIPGELFF TGTGCCAGTAGTTTAACTAGCGGGAGTCTCATCCCCGGGGAGCTGTTTTTT
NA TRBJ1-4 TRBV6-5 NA CASGRHNEKLFF TGTGCCAGCGGGCGACATAATGAAAAACTGTTTTTT
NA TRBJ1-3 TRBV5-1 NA CASSPRLVGSGNTIYF TGCGCCAGCAGCCCTCGCCTCGTGGGGTCCGGAAACACCATATATTTT
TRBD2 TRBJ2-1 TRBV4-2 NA CASSQETSGSYNEQFF TGTGCCAGCAGCCAAGAGACTAGCGGCTCCTACAATGAGCAGTTCTTC
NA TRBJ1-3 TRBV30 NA CAWSADRGNTIYF TGTGCCTGGAGCGCGGACAGAGGAAACACCATATATTTT
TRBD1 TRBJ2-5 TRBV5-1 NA CASSWDGTAETQYF TGCGCCAGCAGCTGGGACGGGACAGCCGAGACCCAGTACTTC
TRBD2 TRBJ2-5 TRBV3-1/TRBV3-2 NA CASSSLVSGGSVLEETQYF TGTGCCAGCAGCTCACTTGTGAGCGGGGGGTCTGTATTGGAAGAGACCCAGTACTTC
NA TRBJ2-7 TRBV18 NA CASSPSLSSRYEQYF TGTGCCAGCTCACCATCCCTGTCTAGTAGGTACGAGCAGTACTTC
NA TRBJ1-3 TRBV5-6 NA CASSLEAHSGNTIYF TGTGCCAGCAGCTTGGAGGCGCACTCTGGAAACACCATATATTTT
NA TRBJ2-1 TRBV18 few CASSHQSDFYNEQFF TGTGCCAGCTCACACCAATCGGACTTTTACAATGAGCAGTTCTTC
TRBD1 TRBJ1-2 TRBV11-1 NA CASSLARTGHLYGYTF TGTGCCAGCAGCTTAGCCCGGACAGGGCACCTCTATGGCTACACCTTC
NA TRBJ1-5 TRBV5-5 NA CASSLEFRGVYGNQPQHF TGTGCCAGCAGCTTGGAATTTCGGGGGGTCTATGGCAATCAGCCCCAGCATTTT
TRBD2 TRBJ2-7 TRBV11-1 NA CASSPLAGALYEQYF TGTGCCAGCAGTCCGCTAGCGGGGGCCCTTTACGAGCAGTACTTC
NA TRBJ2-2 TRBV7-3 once CASSPKPTGNTGELFF TGTGCCAGCAGCCCCAAACCAACTGGGAACACCGGGGAGCTGTTTTTT
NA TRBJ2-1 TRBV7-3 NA CASSLGSSSYNEQFF TGTGCCAGCAGTTTGGGCTCGAGCTCCTACAATGAGCAGTTCTTC
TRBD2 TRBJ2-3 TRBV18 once CASSPVVAGGPTDTQYF TGTGCCAGCTCACCGGTTGTAGCGGGGGGGCCAACAGATACGCAGTATTTT
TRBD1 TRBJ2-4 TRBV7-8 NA CASSLARSGQRNIQYF TGTGCCAGCAGCTTAGCTAGGTCGGGACAGAGAAACATTCAGTACTTC
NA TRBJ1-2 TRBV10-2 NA CASSDSLANYGYTF TGCGCCAGCAGTGATTCCCTAGCTAACTATGGCTACACCTTC
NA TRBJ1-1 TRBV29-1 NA CSVLPPGPGVTEAFF TGCAGCGTTTTACCCCCAGGGCCGGGAGTAACTGAAGCTTTCTTT
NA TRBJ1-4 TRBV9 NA CASSVGWGEKLFF TGTGCCAGCAGCGTAGGATGGGGTGAAAAACTGTTTTTT
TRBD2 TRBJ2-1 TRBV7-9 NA CASSELAGADDEQFF TGTGCCAGCAGCGAACTAGCGGGAGCCGACGATGAGCAGTTCTTC
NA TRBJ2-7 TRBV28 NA CASSLTQGYEQYF TGTGCCAGCAGTTTGACACAGGGTTACGAGCAGTACTTC
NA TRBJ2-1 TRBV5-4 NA CASSSGVLFSGGGDEQFF TGTGCCAGCAGCTCCGGGGTACTTTTTTCTGGGGGGGGCGATGAGCAGTTCTTC
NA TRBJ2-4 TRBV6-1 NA CASSEIFQPAQNIQYF TGTGCCAGCAGTGAAATTTTCCAGCCCGCACAAAACATTCAGTACTTC
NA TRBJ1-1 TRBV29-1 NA CSVASTVVAEAFF TGCAGCGTTGCTTCCACGGTGGTCGCTGAAGCTTTCTTT